This entry features one TCR beta chain sequence. Its specificity is unknown. The sample is drawn from a study of follicular helper T cells after annual influenza vaccination. Time point noted: 2014-2015 season, 7 days after vaccination. Donors with HIV/AIDS, active malignancy, immunomodulators or active illness were excluded. Between roughly 35 and 100 mL of blood was drawn per time point. General study findings and limits: Only about 9-20% of analyzed cells yielded productive TCRB sequences. Recurrent ICOS+CD38+ cTfh clonotypes included tetramer and AIM influenza-specific ones.

Measured with immunoSEQ multiplex PCR; TCRdb has only the in-frame clones, and not every one. The sample lists about 10,000 clones; 80% to 90% were seen once. CDR3 length: 15 amino acids. Germline lookup yields CDR1 LNHDA and CDR2 SQIVND (reference sequence). The V and J ends lost 6 bases and 0 bases respectively, with 9 bases between them. The V and J genes are TRBV19 and TRBJ2-6; possibly TRBD1 or TRBD2 for D (5 bases each). This TCR derives from an adult who received the influenza vaccine. This specimen was CXCR5+ CD38- circulating T follicular helper cells from blood, taken 7 days after influenza vaccination. Indicated subset: circulating Tfh, non-naive CD4+CXCR5+PD-1+ (ICOS+CD38+ or ICOS-CD38-). CDR3 amino acids: CASRAGSSGANVLTF. DNA for the CDR3: TGTGCCAGTAGGGCAGGGAGCTCTGGGGCCAACGTCCTGACTTTC.